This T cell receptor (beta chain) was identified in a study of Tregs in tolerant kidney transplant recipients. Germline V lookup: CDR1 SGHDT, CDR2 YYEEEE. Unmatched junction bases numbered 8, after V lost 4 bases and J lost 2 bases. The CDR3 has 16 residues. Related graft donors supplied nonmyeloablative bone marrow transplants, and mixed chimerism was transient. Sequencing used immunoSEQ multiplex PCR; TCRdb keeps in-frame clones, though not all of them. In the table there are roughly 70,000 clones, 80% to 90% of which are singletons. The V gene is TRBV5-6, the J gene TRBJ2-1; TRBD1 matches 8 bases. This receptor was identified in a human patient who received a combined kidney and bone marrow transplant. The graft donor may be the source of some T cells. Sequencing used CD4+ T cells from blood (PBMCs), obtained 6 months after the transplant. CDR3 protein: CASSPGTGKPYNEQFF. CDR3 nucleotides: TGTGCCAGCAGCCCGGGGACAGGAAAACCCTACAATGAGCAGTTCTTC.